Sequencing of this T cell receptor beta chain was carried out in a study of CD8 T cells in ankylosing spondylitis. Overall study results and limits: It was reported that disease-linked clones were significantly enriched in matched ankylosing spondylitis synovial fluid. Apparently characteristic of ankylosing spondylitis blood was a TCR beta motif (roughly eight highly homologous variants).

Notes on this clonotype: The antigen remains undetermined.

A single record per CDR3 protein comes from TCRdb applying MiXCR to the 5' RACE reads. In the table there are 300,000 to 400,000 distinct CDR3 sequences, under 25% of which are singletons. CDR3 length equals 14 residues. Germline V gene lookup returns CDR1 LGHNA and CDR2 YNFKEQ. With 5 bases removed from V and 1 base from J, the gap between germline ends came to 11 bases. The receptor comes from a male donor with ankylosing spondylitis. The sequenced material came from blood, either unsorted or a sorted T cell fraction (not recorded which). V is TRBV4-2 and J is TRBJ1-1, with D tentatively TRBD1 (6 bases). CDR3 DNA: TGTGCCAGCAGCGCCCGGACAGAGAACACTGAAGCTTTCTTT. The encoded protein is CASSARTENTEAFF.